This passage covers 21 T cell receptor beta chains from one sample sequenced in a study of blood T cells in healthy people across ages. PCR was performed a second time for about 6 to 12 cycles using a sample-barcoded 5' primer and a J-beta primer mix. A single record per CDR3 protein comes from TCRdb applying MiXCR to the 5' RACE reads. The profile shows roughly 2 million distinct CDR3 sequences, roughly 52% of them singletons. Specimen: blood. The receptors originated from a woman in her thirties or forties in good health.

This chain joins TRBV7-6 and TRBJ2-3; 9 bases fit TRBD2. The V segment lost 5 bases and the J segment 2 bases; nucleotides outside the gene matches: 8. Germline lookup yields CDR1 SGHVS and CDR2 FNYEAQ. The CDR3 spans 16 residues. The CDR3 region has the DNA TGTGCCAGCAGCCCCGGGGCTAGCGGGGCCACAGATACGCAGTATTTT. Its translation: CASSPGASGATDTQYF. Drawing the rest from reference TRBV7-6 and TRBJ2-3, the complete variable domain is GAGVSQSPRYKVTKRGQDVALRCDPISGHVSLYWYRQALGQGPEFLTYFNYEAQQDKSGLPNDRFSAERPEGSISTLTIQRTEQRDSAMYRCASSPGASGATDTQYFGPGTRLTVL.

The chain couples TRBV9 to TRBJ2-1, with D perhaps TRBD1 or TRBD2 (6 bases each). The DNA end is more similar to TRBJ2-7, so the J call may be wrong. Per the germline V gene, CDR1 is SGDLS and CDR2 is YYNGEE. The CDR3 has 15 amino acids. Written as DNA, the CDR3 is TGTGCCAGCAGCGTAGAAGGGGGGACCTACAATGAGCAGTACTTC. Amino acids: CASSVEGGTYNEQYF.

The rearrangement joins TRBV7-9 to TRBJ1-4, with 12 positions matching TRBD1. The CDR3 covers 15 residues. Germline-derived CDR1 and CDR2 are SEHNR and FQNEAQ (reference sequence). V lost 5 bases to trimming and J lost 7 bases; unmatched junction nucleotides: 5. CDR3 protein: CASSAPGQGAEKLFF. The DNA for the CDR3 is TGTGCCAGCAGCGCGCCGGGACAGGGGGCTGAAAAACTGTTTTTT.

The table lists this clonotype with a few counts. The J gene is TRBJ2-3, the V gene TRBV28, with D tentatively TRBD1 or TRBD2 (6 bases each). The V end was cut by 5 bases, the J end by 0 bases, with 15 bases between. Germline CDR1 MDHEN, CDR2 SYDVKM. The CDR3 covers 16 residues. The CDR3 loop is CASSAPGGSSTDTQYF. CDR3 coding DNA: TGTGCCAGCAGTGCACCCGGGGGCTCTAGCACAGATACGCAGTATTTT.

This chain joins TRBV6-2 or TRBV6-3 and TRBJ2-7; D is perhaps TRBD2 (6 bases). The DNA matches TRBJ2-4 better at its end, which makes the J call doubtful. Germline lookup yields CDR1 MNHEY and CDR2 SVGEGT. CDR3 length: 16 residues. The CDR3 protein is CASSHPRLVGKNIQYF. The CDR3, as DNA: TGTGCCAGCAGTCACCCCAGACTAGTGGGCAAAAACATTCAGTACTTC.

There are many counts of this clonotype. The rearrangement uses TRBV7-2 and TRBJ2-5, with a weak D call TRBD2 (6 bases). Germline-derived CDR1 and CDR2 are SGHTA and FQGNSA. V was shortened by 3 bases and J by 0 bases, with 8 bases between the two germline ends. The CDR3 sequence is 14 residues long. The CDR3 reads CASSFGGYQETQYF. In nucleotides, the CDR3 is TGTGCCAGCAGCTTTGGGGGGTACCAAGAGACCCAGTACTTC.

This clonotype was observed a handful of times. This sequence may be a read error, since a much larger clone differs from it by one base. This chain links TRBV5-1 with TRBJ2-5, with 7 bases that match TRBD1. The CDR3 has 14 residues. Per the germline V gene, CDR1 is SGHRS and CDR2 is YFSETQ. The J segment lost 11 bases and the V segment lost 3 bases, leaving 13 bases of the junction unmatched. This CDR3 is CASSSGQLYNEQYF. The CDR3 nucleotides are TGCGCCAGCAGCTCGGGACAGCTATACAATGAGCAGTACTTC.

J is TRBJ2-5 and V is TRBV28, with D possibly being TRBD2 (7 bases). The tail of the sequence fits TRBJ2-7 better, so the J call may be wrong. Germline assignment: CDR1 MDHEN and CDR2 SYDVKM. The CDR3 spans 15 residues. The CDR3 coding sequence is TGTGCCAGCAGTTTCGGGGGGCGCGAAACCTACGAGCAGTACTTC. Translation gives CASSFGGRETYEQYF.

This sequence joins TRBV27 and TRBJ2-3; a possible D gene is TRBD2 (5 bases). Germline lookup yields CDR1 MNHEY and CDR2 SMNVEV (reference sequence). V was trimmed by 7 bases and J by 2 bases, leaving 10 bases between them. The CDR3 sequence is 13 residues long. CDR3 sequence reads: CASMTRATDTQYF. CDR3 nucleotides: TGTGCCAGCATGACGCGGGCCACAGATACGCAGTATTTT.

V usage is TRBV28 and J usage is TRBJ2-7; D gene unclear. The CDR3 is made up of 15 amino acids. The germline V gene has CDR1 MDHEN and CDR2 SYDVKM. Deletions cut 3 bases from V and 3 bases from J, with 15 bases between. The CDR3 spells CASSFRPSPSYEQYF. CDR3 coding DNA: TGTGCCAGCAGTTTCCGCCCTTCCCCGAGCTACGAGCAGTACTTC. Combining the CDR3 with reference TRBV28 and TRBJ2-7 gives the whole variable domain DVKVTQSSRYLVKRTGEKVFLECVQDMDHENMFWYRQDPGLGLRLIYFSYDVKMKEKGDIPEGYSVSREKKERFSLILESASTNQTSMYLCASSFRPSPSYEQYFGPGTRLTVT.

This chain uses TRBV9 with TRBJ2-1; the D is unclear. Germline V gene sequence: CDR1 SGDLS, CDR2 YYNGEE. Trimming cost V 3 bases and J 3 bases, with 10 bases left between them. CDR3 length: 14 residues. The CDR3 region has the DNA TGTGCCAGCAGCGGCTCTACGGTCTACAATGAGCAGTTCTTC. This encodes CASSGSTVYNEQFF.

CDR3 in DNA: TGTGCCAGCAGCCCGGGGGCCTGGGGTGGCTACACCTTC. Its protein is CASSPGAWGGYTF. The rearrangement links TRBV14 to TRBJ1-2; tentative D call: TRBD1 (6 bases). This CDR3 comprises 13 residues. The germline V gene has CDR1 SGHDN and CDR2 FVKESK. With 4 bases removed from V and 7 bases from J, the gap between germline ends came to 13 bases. The variable domain in full, completed from reference TRBV14 and TRBJ1-2, reads EAGVTQFPSHSVIEKGQTVTLRCDPISGHDNLYWYRRVMGKEIKFLLHFVKESKQDESGMPNNRFLAERTGGTYSTLKVQPAELEDSGVYFCASSPGAWGGYTFGSGTRLTVV.

The rearrangement joins TRBV28 to TRBJ2-3; a weak D match, TRBD2 (6 bases). Germline CDR1 MDHEN, CDR2 SYDVKM. V shed 5 bases and J shed 0 bases, with 15 bases lying between them. The CDR3 is 16 residues long. Written as DNA, the CDR3 is TGTGCCAGCAGTCATCGACTAGTATCTAGCACAGATACGCAGTATTTT. This translates into CASSHRLVSSTDTQYF.

The chain employs TRBV28 and TRBJ2-7, with 7 bases aligning to TRBD1. The trim removed 7 bases at V and 0 bases at J, leaving 3 bases unmatched. This CDR3 contains 13 residues. Germline CDR1 is MDHEN and CDR2 is SYDVKM. DNA of the CDR3: TGTGCCAGCAAAAACAGGGGCTCCTACGAGCAGTACTTC. Amino acids: CASKNRGSYEQYF.

There are a few counts of this clonotype. This chain joins TRBV4-1 and TRBJ2-5; D call uncertain. Germline assignment: CDR1 MGHRA and CDR2 YSYEKL. CDR3 length: 15 residues. Between the trimmed V and J ends, which lost 0 bases and 4 bases, there was a span of 12 bases. In nucleotides, the CDR3 is TGCGCCAGCAGCCAAGATACGGGCTTGCGAGAGACCCAGTACTTC. It translates to CASSQDTGLRETQYF.

This clonotype was seen a handful of times. The V gene is TRBV7-2, the J gene TRBJ1-2, with a tentative D call TRBD1 (5 bases). The V end lost 7 bases, the J end lost 2 bases, and 14 bases lay between the germline ends. This CDR3 is built from 14 residues. Looked up from germline, CDR1 is SGHTA and CDR2 is FQGNSA. Written as DNA, the CDR3 is TGTGCCAGCACTATCGGGACGGTCAACTATGGCTACACCTTC. Its translation is CASTIGTVNYGYTF.

The CDR3 region is CASSPDRGQDTQYF. DNA of the CDR3: TGTGCCAGCAGCCCCGACAGGGGCCAAGATACGCAGTATTTT. The rearrangement joins TRBV7-2 to TRBJ2-3; 8 positions agree with TRBD1. V was clipped by 5 bases and J by 5 bases; unmatched bases: 6. This CDR3 has 14 amino acids. Germline values: CDR1 SGHTA, CDR2 FQGNSA.

V gene TRBV20-1 combines with J gene TRBJ2-2, with 9 bases fitting TRBD1. The germline CDR1 and CDR2 sequences are DFQATT and SNEGSKA (reference sequence). The CDR3 contains 15 residues. The ends lost 5 bases at V and 4 bases at J; junction bases unmatched: 8. The CDR3 region is CSAQGQGRVTGELFF. The CDR3 nucleotides are TGCAGTGCTCAGGGACAGGGAAGGGTCACCGGGGAGCTGTTTTTT.

The chain is built from TRBV20-1 and TRBJ2-1; weak D call: TRBD1 (6 bases). CDR3 length: 13 amino acids. Germline V gives CDR1 DFQATT, CDR2 SNEGSKA (reference sequence). Trimming took off 5 bases at V and 3 bases at J, with 11 bases between the two ends. This CDR3 reads CSADDRSYNEQFF. The CDR3 bases are TGCAGTGCTGATGACAGGAGCTACAATGAGCAGTTCTTC.

This clonotype was detected only once. This rearrangement joins TRBV5-5 to TRBJ2-7; D unclear. The J call may be in error: the DNA end matches TRBJ2-5 better. CDR1 is SGHKS, CDR2 YYEKEE, per germline (reference sequence). This CDR3 has 15 residues. CDR3: CASSRILSFQETQYF. CDR3 DNA: TGTGCCAGCAGCCGTATCTTAAGCTTCCAAGAGACCCAGTACTTC.

V is TRBV6-1 and J is TRBJ1-2; 8 nucleotides align to TRBD1. The CDR3 totals 14 residues. V lost 3 bases and J lost 6; bases outside the gene matches: 6. Germline CDR1 and CDR2: MNHNS and SASEGT. CDR3 amino acids: CASSESGGWDGYTF. The CDR3 nucleotides read TGTGCCAGCAGTGAGTCAGGGGGCTGGGATGGCTACACCTTC.